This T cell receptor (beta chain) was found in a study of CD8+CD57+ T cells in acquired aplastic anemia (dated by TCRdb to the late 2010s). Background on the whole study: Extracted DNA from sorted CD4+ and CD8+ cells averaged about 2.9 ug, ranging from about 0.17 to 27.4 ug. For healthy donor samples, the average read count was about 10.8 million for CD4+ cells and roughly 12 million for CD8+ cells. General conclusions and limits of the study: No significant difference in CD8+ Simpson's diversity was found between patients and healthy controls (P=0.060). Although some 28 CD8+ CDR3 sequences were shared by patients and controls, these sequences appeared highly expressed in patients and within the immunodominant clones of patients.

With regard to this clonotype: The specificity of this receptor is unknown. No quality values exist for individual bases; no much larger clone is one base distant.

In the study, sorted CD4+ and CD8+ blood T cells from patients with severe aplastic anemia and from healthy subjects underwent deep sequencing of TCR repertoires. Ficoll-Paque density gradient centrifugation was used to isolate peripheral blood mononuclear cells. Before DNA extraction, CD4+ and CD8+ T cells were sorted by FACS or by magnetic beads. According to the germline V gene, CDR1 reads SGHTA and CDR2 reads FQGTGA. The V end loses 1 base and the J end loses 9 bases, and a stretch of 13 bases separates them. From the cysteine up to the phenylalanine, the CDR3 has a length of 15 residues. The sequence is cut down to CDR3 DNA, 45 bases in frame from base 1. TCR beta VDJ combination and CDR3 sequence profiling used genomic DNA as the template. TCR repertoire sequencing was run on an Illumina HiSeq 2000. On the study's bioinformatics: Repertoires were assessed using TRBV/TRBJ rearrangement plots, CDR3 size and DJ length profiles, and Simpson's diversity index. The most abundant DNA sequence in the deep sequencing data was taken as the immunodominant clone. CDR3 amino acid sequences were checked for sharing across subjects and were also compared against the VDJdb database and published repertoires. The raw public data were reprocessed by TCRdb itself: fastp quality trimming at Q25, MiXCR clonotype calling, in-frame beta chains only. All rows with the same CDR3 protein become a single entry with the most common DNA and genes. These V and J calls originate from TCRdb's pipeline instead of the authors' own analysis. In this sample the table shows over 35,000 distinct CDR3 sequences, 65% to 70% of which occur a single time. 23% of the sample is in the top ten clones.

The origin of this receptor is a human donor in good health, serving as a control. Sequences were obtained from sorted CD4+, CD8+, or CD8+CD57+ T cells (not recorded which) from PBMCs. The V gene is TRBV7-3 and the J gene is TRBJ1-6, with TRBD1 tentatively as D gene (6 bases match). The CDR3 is CASSLMQGFVSPLHF. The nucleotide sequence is TGTGCCAGCAGCTTAATGCAGGGGTTTGTTTCACCCCTCCACTTT.